This T cell receptor (beta chain) derives from a study of blood T cell repertoires in COVID-19. Study summary: Material from acute and convalescent COVID-19 was sourced from the United States, Italy and Spain. In each case, the material was cDNA or gDNA derived from T cells, B-cell-depleted T cells, or PBMCs.

Source study methods: Estimation of nucleated cell counts was performed using reference gene primer amplification. Method: immunoSEQ multiplex PCR; TCRdb's copy keeps in-frame clones and lacks some. The V and J calls and clone size come from that table; D and trimming were worked out from the DNA. The table lists about 54,000 clones, approximately 90% of them singletons, with approximately 8% in the top ten. CDR1 and CDR2 from the germline V gene are SGHKS and YYEKEE (reference sequence). Trimming removed 0 bases from V and 3 bases from J, with 10 bases in between. This CDR3 has 14 residues. The genes are TRBV5-5 and TRBJ2-7, with TRBD2 as a possible D gene (5 bases). The material sequenced was peripheral blood. This sequence was found in a woman between 35 and 50 years old with active COVID-19. As DNA, the CDR3 is TGTGCCAGCAGCTTGGCGGCTAGCAGCTACGAGCAGTACTTC. It translates to CASSLAASSYEQYF.